These 13 T cell receptor beta chains were all obtained from the same sample, sequenced in a study of vaccination effects on CD4 cells after COVID-19. Following an approximately ten-day culture, CD4+ T cells were purified. This table comes from immunoSEQ multiplex PCR, and its TCRdb copy is limited to in-frame clones, with some not included. Among some 50,000 clones, roughly three fifths were seen once, and the ten largest hold 4.5% to 7%. Their recognized antigens are unknown. The specimen was CD4+ T cells from PBMCs cultured without peptide, collected before COVID-19 vaccination. The source is a human donor who received a COVID-19 vaccine.

A few counts support this clone. The chain is built from TRBV7-2 and TRBJ1-6, with unresolved D. The V gene lost 1 base and the J gene lost 12 bases, with 7 bases spanning the gap. This CDR3 region has 12 residues. Germline V gene sequence: CDR1 SGHTA, CDR2 FQGNSA. The CDR3 is CASSLEIGPLHF. CDR3 nucleotides: TGTGCCAGCAGCTTAGAGATCGGACCCCTCCACTTT.

This rearrangement joins TRBV3-1 (or the pseudogene TRBV3-2) to TRBJ1-6; D ambiguous. This CDR3 contains 13 residues. Germline-derived CDR1 and CDR2 are LGHDT and YNNKEL (reference sequence). With 6 bases removed from V and 5 bases from J, the gap between germline ends came to 8 bases. CDR3 coding DNA: TGTGCCAGCAGTAAGGTGGATAATTCACCCCTCCACTTT. It translates to CASSKVDNSPLHF.

This sequence joins TRBV3-1 (or the pseudogene TRBV3-2) and TRBJ1-3; D ambiguous. The CDR3 length is 16 residues. V gave up 1 base and J gave up 0 bases, with 10 bases separating them. Germline CDR1 and CDR2: LGHDT and YNNKEL (reference sequence). CDR3 nucleotide sequence: TGTGCCAGCAGCCAAGTGTTAGGTAACTCTGGAAACACCATATATTTT. Protein: CASSQVLGNSGNTIYF.

J is TRBJ2-1 and V is TRBV7-8; 9 nucleotides line up with TRBD2. In germline, CDR1 is SGHVS, CDR2 FQNEAQ. The CDR3 spans 16 residues. V shed 1 base, J shed 10 bases, and the junction held 11 bases outside the gene matches. The CDR3 DNA is TGTGCCAGCAGCTTAGAATGGCGGGAGGGCTTAGGAGAGCAGTTCTTC. Amino acids: CASSLEWREGLGEQFF.

The CDR3 reads CASGLFPGIADTGELFF. CDR3 bases: TGTGCTAGTGGTTTGTTCCCGGGGATTGCCGACACCGGGGAGCTGTTTTTT. V usage is TRBV12-5 and J usage is TRBJ2-2, with D tentatively TRBD2 (5 bases). V lost 2 bases to trimming and J lost 3 bases, with 16 bases between them. The CDR3 covers 17 residues. The V gene's germline CDR1 is LGHNT and CDR2 FRNRAP.

In its sample, this clone was seen a few times. This sequence joins TRBV27 and TRBJ2-7; 9 nucleotides line up with TRBD2. The CDR3 totals 15 residues. V lost 4 bases to trimming and J lost 7 bases; unmatched junction nucleotides: 11. Germline loops: CDR1 MNHEY, CDR2 SMNVEV (reference sequence). CDR3 coding DNA: TGTGCCAGCAGTTCTTTTAGCGGGGGTGCTTCTGAGCAGTACTTC. It encodes CASSSFSGGASEQYF.

The chain uses TRBV6-1 and TRBJ2-3; no definite D call. Trimming left V 1 base short and J 0 bases short, with 5 bases between. Germline CDR1 is MNHNS and CDR2 is SASEGT. The CDR3 consists of 14 residues. Here the CDR3 reads CASSEVRSTDTQYF. CDR3 coding DNA: TGTGCCAGCAGTGAAGTCCGAAGCACAGATACGCAGTATTTT.

The V gene is TRBV6-6, the J gene TRBJ1-5, with D perhaps TRBD1 (5 bases). The CDR3 totals 18 residues. Germline-derived CDR1 and CDR2 are MNHNY and SVGAGI (reference sequence). Trimming removed 5 bases at V and 4 bases at J, with 24 bases between. The CDR3 sequence is CASSPRGSGTLKNQPQHF. For the CDR3, the DNA is TGTGCCAGCAGTCCAAGGGGTTCCGGGACGCTAAAAAATCAGCCCCAGCATTTT.

This clone occurred a few times. The rearrangement uses TRBV21-1 and TRBJ2-1. TRBV21-1 represents a pseudogene. The CDR3 extends over 15 amino acids. The CDR3 loop reads CASSNKAALQHEQFF. The DNA of the CDR3 is TGTGCCAGCAGCAATAAGGCGGCCCTACAGCATGAGCAGTTCTTC.

This clone was detected only a few times. The rearrangement joins TRBV19 to TRBJ1-2; the D is unclear. The CDR3 is 12 residues long. The V gene's germline CDR1 is LNHDA and CDR2 SQIVND (reference sequence). Trimming cost V 7 bases and J 5 bases, with 11 bases left between them. DNA for the CDR3: TGTGCCAGTATCGATCGGGGTTATGGCTACACCTTC. Translated: CASIDRGYGYTF. The full variable domain, rest sourced from reference TRBV19 and TRBJ1-2, is DGGITQSPKYLFRKEGQNVTLSCEQNLNHDAMYWYRQDPGQGLRLIYYSQIVNDFQKGDIAEGYSVSREKKESFPLTVTSAQKNPTAFYLCASIDRGYGYTFGSGTRLTVV.

This clone has only a few counts. This sequence joins TRBV7-9 and TRBJ1-6, with 7 nucleotides matching TRBD1. Germline values: CDR1 SEHNR, CDR2 FQNEAQ (reference sequence). V lost 5 bases to trimming and J lost 7 bases; unmatched junction nucleotides: 5. The CDR3 has 14 residues. The CDR3 spells CASSAGQINSPLHF. For the CDR3, the DNA is TGTGCCAGCAGCGCGGGACAGATCAATTCACCCCTCCACTTT. Combining the CDR3 with reference TRBV7-9 and TRBJ1-6 gives the whole variable domain DTGVSQNPRHKITKRGQNVTFRCDPISEHNRLYWYRQTLGQGPEFLTYFQNEAQLEKSRLLSDRFSAERPKGSFSTLEIQRTEQGDSAMYLCASSAGQINSPLHFGNGTRLTVT.

The rearrangement uses TRBV30 and TRBJ2-5; D possibly matches TRBD1 or TRBD2 (6 bases each). The V and J ends lost 0 bases and 5 bases respectively, with 19 bases between them. The V gene's germline CDR1 is GTSNPN and CDR2 SVGIG (reference sequence). There are 16 residues in the CDR3. The CDR3 spells CAWSVGAVPRGETQYF. Written as DNA, the CDR3 is TGTGCCTGGAGTGTGGGGGCTGTGCCCCGGGGGGAGACCCAGTACTTC. Supplemented by reference TRBV30 and TRBJ2-5, the full variable domain reads SQTIHQWPATLVQPVGSPLSLECTVEGTSNPNLYWYRQAAGRGLQLLFYSVGIGQISSEVPQNLSASRPQDRQFILSSKKLLLSDSGFYLCAWSVGAVPRGETQYFGPGTRLLVL.

V and J are TRBV28 and TRBJ2-7; weak D call: TRBD1 (6 bases). Trimming removed 6 bases from V and 9 bases from J, with 27 bases in between. This CDR3 spans 16 amino acids. Per the germline V gene, CDR1 is MDHEN and CDR2 is SYDVKM. The CDR3 protein is CASRPRKGQGWWRQYF. The CDR3 DNA reads TGTGCCAGCAGACCCCGAAAGGGCCAGGGGTGGTGGCGGCAGTACTTC.